The T cell receptor (beta chain) under discussion was sequenced for a study of blood T cells in healthy people across ages. This clonotype has a handful of counts. As yet, its antigen is unknown. The CDR3 runs to 14 residues. V lost 7 bases and J lost 0, with 12 bases in between. Germline loops: CDR1 MDHEN, CDR2 SYDVKM. The second PCR ran roughly 6 to 11 cycles with a sample-barcoded 5' primer and J-beta primers. Each CDR3 protein gets one entry after TCRdb re-called the 5' RACE reads with MiXCR. The sample yields some 800,000 distinct CDR3 sequences, 25% seen once. Study results and caveats: Considered underestimates were the diversity estimates obtained from one million T cells.

The data were also submitted as part of a second study, on T cells of mothers and their children.

The sequenced sample was blood. The chain couples TRBV28 to TRBJ1-1; D gene ambiguous. This receptor was taken from a boy younger than 18 in good health. CDR3 sequence: CASITPSMNTEAFF. Written as DNA, the CDR3 is TGTGCCAGCATAACACCGAGCATGAACACTGAAGCTTTCTTT.